This T cell receptor (beta chain) was sequenced for a study of regulatory T cells in long-lasting Graves disease. The wider study: More than 5 years of antithyroid drugs with positive TSH receptor antibodies defined persistent Graves' disease. Regarding the study as a whole: Persistent patients shared more public clonotypes (approximately 2,900) than new patients (more than 900). With a small sample size, accuracy may have been reduced. Persistent cases favored TRBV28, TRBJ1-2 and TRBJ2-5.

Germline V gives CDR1 SNHLY, CDR2 FYNNEI. CDR3 length: 14 amino acids. Trimming left V 7 bases short and J 4 bases short, with 17 bases between. Arm-PCR with iRepertoire HTBI primers amplified the CDR3 regions for these TCR beta libraries. TCRdb reprocessed the multiplex PCR reads with MiXCR, giving one entry per CDR3 protein. In the table there are a few hundred thousand distinct CDR3 sequences, around 20% of which are singletons. This clonotype was counted only a few times. What it recognizes is unknown. As to time point: persistent/refractory GD, antithyroid drugs over 5 years with positive TRAb. The TCR library was prepared using RNA isolated from PBMCs.

This rearrangement joins TRBV2 to TRBJ2-7, with D perhaps being TRBD1 or TRBD2 (5 bases each). The origin of this receptor is a female donor with Graves disease. This specimen was peripheral blood mononuclear cells (PBMCs), taken when the disease was refractory, from a patient treated with antithyroid drugs. The CDR3, as DNA: TGTGCCAGCACCATGGCCAGGGAGTTTTACGAGCAGTACTTC. This encodes CASTMAREFYEQYF.